The rows below give T cell receptor beta chains drawn from one sample of a study of glioma-infiltrating T cells after dendritic cell vaccination. Profiled with immunoSEQ multiplex PCR; TCRdb holds only in-frame clones, not every one. There are approximately 92,000 clones in the sample; 75% to 90% occur only once, and 5.4% lies in the top ten. This specimen was blood, taken after dendritic cell vaccination. Source of these receptors: a human donor with glioblastoma. CDR3s include the opening cysteine and the closing phenylalanine or tryptophan. The D gene is left open where the match is weak. Clone size appears in some rows only: once, few, many, or a class for an expanded clone.

D: TRBD1
V: TRBV5-4
size: -
J: TRBJ1-2
DNA: TGTGCCAGCAGCCCCTTAGGGACAGGGAACTATGGCTACACCTTC
CDR3: CASSPLGTGNYGYTF

D: TRBD1
V: TRBV5-6
size: -
J: TRBJ2-7
DNA: TGTGCCAGCAGCTGGGACAGGGGTTCCTACGAGCAGTACTTC
CDR3: CASSWDRGSYEQYF

D: TRBD2
V: TRBV7-2
size: -
J: TRBJ2-2
DNA: TGTGCCAGCAGCTTAGGACTAGCTACCGGGGAGCTGTTTTTT
CDR3: CASSLGLATGELFF

D: -
V: TRBV28
size: -
J: TRBJ1-2
DNA: TGTGCCAGCAGTTTAGTCCAGGGTAATGGCTACACCTTC
CDR3: CASSLVQGNGYTF

D: TRBD2
V: TRBV9
size: -
J: TRBJ2-2
DNA: TGTGCCAGCAGCGTAGGAATAGCGGGAGCAGCGAACACCGGGGAGCTGTTTTTT
CDR3: CASSVGIAGAANTGELFF

D: TRBD1
V: TRBV19
size: many
J: TRBJ2-7
DNA: TGTGCCAGTAGAAGACAGGGAACCTACGAGCAGTACTTC
CDR3: CASRRQGTYEQYF

D: -
V: TRBV6-5
size: -
J: TRBJ2-5
DNA: TGTGCCAGCAGTTACTCGGGGGCGGTCGGGACCCAGTACTTC
CDR3: CASSYSGAVGTQYF

D: -
V: TRBV6-5
size: -
J: TRBJ1-6
DNA: TGTGCCAGCAGTTGGACCCGGGGGGAGAATTCACCCCTCCACTTT
CDR3: CASSWTRGENSPLHF

D: -
V: TRBV5-8
size: -
J: TRBJ1-3
DNA: TGTGCCAGCAGCTCAGAGGGAGTGGTAGGAAACACCATATATTTT
CDR3: CASSSEGVVGNTIYF

D: -
V: TRBV7-9
size: -
J: TRBJ2-1
DNA: TGTGCCAGCAGCTACGGTACAGCTTACAATGAGCAGTTCTTC
CDR3: CASSYGTAYNEQFF

D: TRBD1
V: TRBV6-6
size: -
J: TRBJ1-4
DNA: TGTGCCAGCAGTTACAACACAGGGGGCGTTGAAAAACTGTTTTTT
CDR3: CASSYNTGGVEKLFF

D: -
V: TRBV5-6
size: few
J: TRBJ2-5
DNA: TGTGCCAGCAGCCCCGGGGGCCAAGAGACCCAGTACTTC
CDR3: CASSPGGQETQYF

D: -
V: TRBV19
size: -
J: TRBJ1-2
DNA: TGTGCCAGTAGTGAGGCGGGGAACTATGGCTACACCTTC
CDR3: CASSEAGNYGYTF

D: TRBD1
V: TRBV19
size: -
J: TRBJ1-2
DNA: TGTGCCAGTAGTGCACAGGGGGATGGCTACACCTTC
CDR3: CASSAQGDGYTF

D: -
V: TRBV30
size: -
J: TRBJ2-5
DNA: TGTGCCTGGAGTGGATCCCGGGACTTTCAAGAGACCCAGTACTTC
CDR3: CAWSGSRDFQETQYF

D: TRBD1
V: TRBV19
size: -
J: TRBJ2-7
DNA: TGTGCCAGTAAGCCGGGACAGGGCTTCCACGAGCAGTACTTC
CDR3: CASKPGQGFHEQYF

D: -
V: TRBV10-1
size: few
J: TRBJ2-4
DNA: TGCGCCAGCAGTGAGTCCGTAGCCTCGAACATTCAGTACTTC
CDR3: CASSESVASNIQYF

D: TRBD2
V: TRBV27
size: -
J: TRBJ2-7
DNA: TGTGCCAGCAGTGTTGGGACTAGCGGGTTTTCCTACGAGCAGTACTTC
CDR3: CASSVGTSGFSYEQYF

D: -
V: TRBV18
size: -
J: TRBJ2-7
DNA: TGTGCCAGCTCACCCTACCTTAGCGGTTCCTACGAGCAGTACTTC
CDR3: CASSPYLSGSYEQYF

D: -
V: TRBV29-1
size: -
J: TRBJ2-1
DNA: TGCAGCGTTGAAGATCTAGCAGGGGATGTCAGTGAGCAGTTCTTC
CDR3: CSVEDLAGDVSEQFF

D: -
V: TRBV27
size: -
J: TRBJ1-2
DNA: TGTGCCAGCCGCCTGTTAACAGACTATGGCTACACCTTC
CDR3: CASRLLTDYGYTF

D: TRBD1
V: TRBV4-2
size: -
J: TRBJ2-7
DNA: TGTGCCAGCAGCCATACCGGGACAGGATCCTACGAGCAGTACTTC
CDR3: CASSHTGTGSYEQYF

D: -
V: TRBV19
size: -
J: TRBJ1-5
DNA: TGTGCCAGTAGTATCTCTGGCCATCAGCCCCAGCATTTT
CDR3: CASSISGHQPQHF

D: TRBD2
V: TRBV11-2
size: -
J: TRBJ2-2
DNA: TGTGCCAGCAGCATCACGACGGGACTAGGGGAGCTGTTTTTT
CDR3: CASSITTGLGELFF

D: -
V: TRBV21-1
size: -
J: TRBJ1-5
DNA: TGTGCCAACCAAGCCCCTCTGGTGCAGGGTGATCAGCCCCAGCATTTT
CDR3: CANQAPLVQGDQPQHF

D: TRBD1
V: TRBV30
size: -
J: TRBJ2-2
DNA: TGTGCCTGGAGCCTCCATCCAGGGGGCACCGGGGAGCTGTTTTTT
CDR3: CAWSLHPGGTGELFF

D: -
V: TRBV7-3
size: -
J: TRBJ2-5
DNA: TGTGCCAGCAGCTTAAGGCAGCAAGAGACCCAGTACTTC
CDR3: CASSLRQQETQYF

D: -
V: TRBV6-5
size: -
J: TRBJ2-1
DNA: TGTGCCAGCAGTTATTTGACTAGTCGCCTCAATGAGCAGTTCTTC
CDR3: CASSYLTSRLNEQFF

D: TRBD1
V: TRBV7-9
size: once
J: TRBJ2-7
DNA: TGTGCCAGCAGCTTAGCCCCGGGACAGGGGCTATACGAGCAGTACTTC
CDR3: CASSLAPGQGLYEQYF

D: -
V: TRBV9
size: -
J: TRBJ1-2
DNA: TGTGCCAGCAGCGTAGAGACAGCTGGTGGCTACACCTTC
CDR3: CASSVETAGGYTF

D: TRBD1
V: TRBV6-1
size: -
J: TRBJ2-1
DNA: TGTGCCAGCAAGGACAGGGAATCCTACAATGAGCAGTTCTTC
CDR3: CASKDRESYNEQFF

D: -
V: TRBV19
size: -
J: TRBJ1-2
DNA: TGTGCCAGTAAAACCCTGGGGGGGGTCCATGGCTACACCTTC
CDR3: CASKTLGGVHGYTF

D: -
V: TRBV18
size: once
J: TRBJ2-3
DNA: TGTGCCAGCTCACCACGGGCAGAGAGCACAGATACGCAGTATTTT
CDR3: CASSPRAESTDTQYF

D: -
V: TRBV20-1
size: few
J: TRBJ2-7
DNA: TGCAGCGGTGGTCGGGACGAGCAGTACTTC
CDR3: CSGGRDEQYF

D: TRBD1
V: TRBV5-1
size: -
J: TRBJ1-6
DNA: TGCGCCAGCAGCTTGATGGACAGGGGCGGTTCACCCCTCCACTTT
CDR3: CASSLMDRGGSPLHF

D: TRBD1
V: TRBV29-1
size: -
J: TRBJ1-1
DNA: TGCAGCGGGGCCGGTGACAGGGTAAGCACTGAAGCTTTCTTT
CDR3: CSGAGDRVSTEAFF

D: -
V: TRBV5-4
size: -
J: TRBJ2-1
DNA: TGTGCCAGCAGCTTTCGAACGCTGAGTTTGAATGAGCAGTTCTTC
CDR3: CASSFRTLSLNEQFF

D: TRBD1
V: TRBV28
size: -
J: TRBJ1-1
DNA: TGTGCCAGCAGTTTTCAGGGGGTCACTGAAGCTTTCTTT
CDR3: CASSFQGVTEAFF

D: -
V: TRBV5-4
size: -
J: TRBJ2-5
DNA: TGTGCCAGCAGCTTGGTTGAGGGTCCATTCGAGACCCAGTACTTC
CDR3: CASSLVEGPFETQYF

D: TRBD1
V: TRBV5-1
size: -
J: TRBJ2-6
DNA: TGCGCCAGCAGCTTGGCGACAGGGAGAACTGGGGCCAACGTCCTGACTTTC
CDR3: CASSLATGRTGANVLTF

D: TRBD1
V: TRBV2
size: -
J: TRBJ1-5
DNA: TGTGCCAGCAGTGTACCTCGGGACAGGGGGCGCTTCCGGCCCCAGCATTTT
CDR3: CASSVPRDRGRFRPQHF

D: TRBD2
V: TRBV30
size: -
J: TRBJ2-7
DNA: TGTGCCTGGAGTGGTGGCCAGCGGGGCTACGAGCAGTACTTC
CDR3: CAWSGGQRGYEQYF

D: -
V: TRBV6-5
size: -
J: TRBJ2-2
DNA: TGTGCCAGCAGTTACTCGAGATACACCGGGGAGCTGTTTTTT
CDR3: CASSYSRYTGELFF

D: TRBD1
V: TRBV30
size: -
J: TRBJ2-7
DNA: TGTGCCAGCTCCGGGACAGGGGGGAAATCCTACGAGCAGTACTTC
CDR3: CASSGTGGKSYEQYF

D: TRBD2
V: TRBV5-1
size: -
J: TRBJ2-5
DNA: TGCGCCAGCAGCTTGGGAAGCGGGGGGCCCGACCAAGAGACCCAGTACTTC
CDR3: CASSLGSGGPDQETQYF

D: -
V: TRBV7-3
size: -
J: TRBJ2-2
DNA: TGTGCCAGCAGCCGACAGGAGAACACCGGGGAGCTGTTTTTT
CDR3: CASSRQENTGELFF

D: TRBD2
V: TRBV5-1
size: -
J: TRBJ2-1
DNA: TGCGCCAGCAGCTTGGGGCTTGGACTAGCGGGGTCAATAAGGGATGAGCAGTTCTTC
CDR3: CASSLGLGLAGSIRDEQFF

D: -
V: TRBV30
size: -
J: TRBJ2-2
DNA: TGTGCCTGGAAGGGGATGGGCAGATACAACACCGGGGAGCTGTTTTTT
CDR3: CAWKGMGRYNTGELFF

D: TRBD1
V: TRBV6-5
size: few
J: TRBJ2-7
DNA: TGTGCCAGCAGAATACCGGGACAGTCCTACGAGCAGTACTTC
CDR3: CASRIPGQSYEQYF

D: -
V: TRBV18
size: -
J: TRBJ1-6
DNA: TGTGCCAGCTCACCAACTCGAGATAATTCACCCCTCCACTTT
CDR3: CASSPTRDNSPLHF

D: TRBD1
V: TRBV6-1
size: -
J: TRBJ2-7
DNA: TGTGCCAGCCGGACAGGCGGCTTGGCCTACGAGCAGTACTTC
CDR3: CASRTGGLAYEQYF

D: TRBD2
V: TRBV6-5
size: -
J: TRBJ2-7
DNA: TGTGCCAGCAGTTACTCTGTGGGGGGGTGGAACGAGCAGTACTTC
CDR3: CASSYSVGGWNEQYF

D: TRBD2
V: TRBV6-5
size: once
J: TRBJ2-2
DNA: TGTGCCAGCAGTTACCTGGGCGGGGGTACCGGGGAGCTGTTTTTT
CDR3: CASSYLGGGTGELFF

D: TRBD2
V: TRBV10-3
size: -
J: TRBJ2-2
DNA: TGTGCCATCAGTGAATTAGGCGGGAGAGGGTCCGGGGAGCTGTTTTTT
CDR3: CAISELGGRGSGELFF

D: TRBD1
V: TRBV5-8
size: once
J: TRBJ1-2
DNA: TGTGCCAGCAGCTTGAGGTCCCAGGGGGCACTTGGCTACACCTTC
CDR3: CASSLRSQGALGYTF

D: -
V: TRBV5-4
size: once
J: TRBJ2-1
DNA: TGTGCCAGCAGCTTGGGGAAGGAGGGGTACAATGAGCAGTTCTTC
CDR3: CASSLGKEGYNEQFF

D: TRBD2
V: TRBV5-1
size: -
J: TRBJ2-1
DNA: TGCGCCAGCAGCTCTTGGACTAGCGATGAGCAGTTCTTC
CDR3: CASSSWTSDEQFF

D: TRBD1
V: TRBV29-1
size: -
J: TRBJ2-5
DNA: TGCAGCGTTGGGGGGACAGGGACCGGGGGGTACTTC
CDR3: CSVGGTGTGGYF

D: -
V: TRBV9
size: -
J: TRBJ2-6
DNA: TGTGCCAGCAGCGTAGGGCCTGGGGCCAACGTCCTGACTTTC
CDR3: CASSVGPGANVLTF